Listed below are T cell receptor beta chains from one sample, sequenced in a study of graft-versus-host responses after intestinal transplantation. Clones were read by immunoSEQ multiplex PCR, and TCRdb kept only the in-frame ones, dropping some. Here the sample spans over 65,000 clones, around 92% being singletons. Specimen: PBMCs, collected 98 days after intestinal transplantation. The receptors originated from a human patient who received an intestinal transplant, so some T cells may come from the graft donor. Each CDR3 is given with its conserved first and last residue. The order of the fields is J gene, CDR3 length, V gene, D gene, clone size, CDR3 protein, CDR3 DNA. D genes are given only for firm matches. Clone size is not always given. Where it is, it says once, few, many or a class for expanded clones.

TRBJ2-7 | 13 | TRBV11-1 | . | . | CASSLSNLYEQYF | TGTGCCAGCAGCTTAAGTAACCTATACGAGCAGTACTTC
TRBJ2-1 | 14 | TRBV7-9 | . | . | CASSSPEDLNEQFF | TGTGCCAGCAGCTCCCCAGAGGACCTCAATGAGCAGTTCTTC
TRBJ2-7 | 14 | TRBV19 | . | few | CASMGWDSSYEQYF | TGTGCCAGTATGGGTTGGGACTCTTCCTACGAGCAGTACTTC
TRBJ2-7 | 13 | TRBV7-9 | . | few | CASSLAGSYEQYF | TGTGCCAGCAGCTTAGCGGGGAGCTACGAGCAGTACTTC
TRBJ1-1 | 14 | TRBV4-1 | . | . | CASSPRLPSTEAFF | TGCGCCAGCAGCCCGCGCCTCCCCAGCACTGAAGCTTTCTTT
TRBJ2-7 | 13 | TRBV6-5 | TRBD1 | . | CASEGDRVDEQYF | TGTGCCAGCGAAGGAGACAGGGTGGACGAGCAGTACTTC
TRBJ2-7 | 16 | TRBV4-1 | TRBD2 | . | CASSQVARGDPYEQYF | TGCGCCAGCAGCCAAGTCGCGCGGGGGGACCCCTACGAGCAGTACTTC
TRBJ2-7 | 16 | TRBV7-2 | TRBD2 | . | CASSFRGSGGPGEQYF | TGTGCCAGCAGCTTTCGTGGTAGCGGGGGGCCTGGGGAGCAGTACTTC
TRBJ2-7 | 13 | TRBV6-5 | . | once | CAISQEHGQKQYF | TGTGCCATCAGCCAGGAACACGGACAAAAGCAGTACTTC
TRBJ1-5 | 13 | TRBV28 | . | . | CASSYPGNQPQHF | TGTGCCAGCAGTTATCCGGGGAATCAGCCCCAGCATTTT
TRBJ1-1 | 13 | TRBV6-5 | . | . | CASQLTVNTEAFF | TGTGCCAGCCAACTGACAGTGAACACTGAAGCTTTCTTT
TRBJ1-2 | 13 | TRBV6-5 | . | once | CASSLNLNYGYTF | TGTGCCAGCAGCCTAAACCTAAACTATGGCTACACCTTC
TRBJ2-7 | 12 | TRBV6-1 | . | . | CATRLFSYEQYF | TGTGCAACACGTCTTTTCTCCTACGAGCAGTACTTC
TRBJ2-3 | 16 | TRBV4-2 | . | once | CASSQVWGGRTDTQYF | TGTGCCAGCAGCCAAGTATGGGGGGGGCGCACAGATACGCAGTATTTT
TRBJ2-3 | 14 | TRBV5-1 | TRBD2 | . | CASSLGRGSDTQYF | TGCGCCAGCAGCTTGGGTCGCGGGAGTGATACGCAGTATTTT
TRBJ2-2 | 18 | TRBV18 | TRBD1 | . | CASSPRDRGPSNTGELFF | TGTGCCAGCTCACCGAGGGACAGGGGGCCCTCGAACACCGGGGAGCTGTTTTTT
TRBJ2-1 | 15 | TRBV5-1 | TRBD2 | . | CASSPRESGYNEQFF | TGCGCCAGCAGCCCGCGGGAGTCCGGATACAATGAGCAGTTCTTC
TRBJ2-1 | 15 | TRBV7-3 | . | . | CASRFPGQRYNEQFF | TGTGCCAGCAGGTTTCCGGGACAACGCTACAATGAGCAGTTCTTC
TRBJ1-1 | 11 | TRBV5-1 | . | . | CASSFSGEAFF | TGCGCCAGCAGCTTTAGCGGTGAAGCTTTCTTT
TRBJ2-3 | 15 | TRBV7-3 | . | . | CASSLMEGPLYPQYF | TGTGCCAGCAGCTTAATGGAGGGCCCGCTCTATCCGCAGTATTTT
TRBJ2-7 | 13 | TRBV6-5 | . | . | CASGASSNYEQYF | TGTGCCAGCGGGGCTAGTTCCAACTACGAGCAGTACTTC
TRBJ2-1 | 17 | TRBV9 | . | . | CASSVNLLDGVNNEQFF | TGTGCCAGCAGCGTAAATCTTCTGGATGGAGTTAACAATGAGCAGTTCTTC
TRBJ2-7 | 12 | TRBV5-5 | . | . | CASSKGTYEQYF | TGTGCCAGCAGCAAGGGGACATACGAGCAGTACTTC
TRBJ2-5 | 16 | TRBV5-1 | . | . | CASSPGASRLQETQYF | TGCGCCAGCAGCCCCGGGGCTAGCAGATTACAAGAGACCCAGTACTTC
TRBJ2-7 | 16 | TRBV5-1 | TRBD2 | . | CASSLSGLASSYEQYF | TGCGCCAGCAGCTTATCGGGACTAGCGAGCTCCTACGAGCAGTACTTC
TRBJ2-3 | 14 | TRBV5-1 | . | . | CASSLHRELDTQYF | TGCGCCAGCAGCTTGCATCGGGAGCTCGATACGCAGTATTTT
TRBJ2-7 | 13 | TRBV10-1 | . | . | CASSDYLMGEQYF | TGCGCCAGCAGTGACTACCTCATGGGAGAGCAGTACTTC
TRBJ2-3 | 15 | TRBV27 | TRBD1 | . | CASSLGDRGTDTQYF | TGTGCCAGCAGTTTAGGGGACAGGGGAACAGATACGCAGTATTTT
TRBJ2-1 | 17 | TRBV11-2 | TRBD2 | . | CASSLWSAGGVVNEQFF | TGTGCCAGCAGCTTGTGGTCAGCGGGGGGAGTGGTGAATGAGCAGTTCTTC
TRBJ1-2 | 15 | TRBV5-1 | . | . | CASSLINRAADGYTF | TGCGCCAGCAGCTTGATTAACAGGGCAGCAGATGGCTACACCTTC
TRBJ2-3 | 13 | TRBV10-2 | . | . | CASSESRADTQYF | TGCGCCAGCAGTGAGTCCCGAGCAGATACGCAGTATTTT
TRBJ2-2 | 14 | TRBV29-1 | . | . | CSVLGVDYTGELFF | TGCAGCGTTCTAGGGGTCGATTACACCGGGGAGCTGTTTTTT
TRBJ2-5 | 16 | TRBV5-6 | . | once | CASSLIGGDRQETQYF | TGTGCCAGCAGCTTGATCGGGGGAGATCGGCAAGAGACCCAGTACTTC
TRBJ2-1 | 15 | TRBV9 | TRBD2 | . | CASSVGSGAYNEQFF | TGTGCCAGCAGCGTAGGTAGCGGGGCCTACAATGAGCAGTTCTTC
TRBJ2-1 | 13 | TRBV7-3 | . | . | CASSLTGGNEQFF | TGTGCCAGCAGCTTAACAGGGGGCAATGAGCAGTTCTTC
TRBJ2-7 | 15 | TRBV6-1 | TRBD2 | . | CASSEIAGGRYEQYF | TGTGCCAGCAGTGAAATAGCGGGAGGGCGCTACGAGCAGTACTTC
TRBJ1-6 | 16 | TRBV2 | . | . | CASIFLRGIIDSPLHF | TGTGCCAGCATCTTCCTTAGAGGAATTATAGATTCACCCCTCCACTTT
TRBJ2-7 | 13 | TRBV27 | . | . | CASSLLTGYEQYF | TGTGCCAGCAGTTTACTAACCGGCTACGAGCAGTACTTC
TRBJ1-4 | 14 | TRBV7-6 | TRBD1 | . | CASSLAKGQEKLFF | TGTGCCAGCAGCTTAGCTAAGGGACAGGAAAAACTGTTTTTT
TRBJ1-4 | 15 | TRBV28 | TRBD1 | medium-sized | CASSLVGQGSEKLFF | TGTGCCAGCAGTTTGGTCGGACAGGGCAGCGAAAAACTGTTTTTT
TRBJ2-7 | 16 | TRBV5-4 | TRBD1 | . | CASSRNIGGQAYEQYF | TGTGCCAGCAGCCGGAACATCGGGGGACAGGCCTACGAGCAGTACTTC
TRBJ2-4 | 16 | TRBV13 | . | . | CASSLAGEGLKNIQYF | TGTGCCAGCAGCTTAGCGGGCGAGGGGCTCAAAAACATTCAGTACTTC
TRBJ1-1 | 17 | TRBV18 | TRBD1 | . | CASSPDDRGALNTEAFF | TGTGCCAGCTCACCAGATGACAGGGGCGCCTTGAACACTGAAGCTTTCTTT
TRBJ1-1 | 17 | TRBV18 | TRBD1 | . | CASSPQGAPLVNTEAFF | TGTGCCAGCTCACCACAGGGGGCGCCTCTCGTGAACACTGAAGCTTTCTTT
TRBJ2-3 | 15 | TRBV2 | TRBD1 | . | CASSLPGQGRDTQYF | TGTGCCAGCAGTTTGCCGGGACAGGGGAGGGATACGCAGTATTTT
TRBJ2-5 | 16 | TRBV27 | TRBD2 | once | CASSLSSAGGLTTQYF | TGTGCCAGCAGTTTATCATCAGCGGGAGGCCTTACGACCCAGTACTTC
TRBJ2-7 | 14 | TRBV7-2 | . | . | CASSLGWEEDEQYF | TGTGCCAGCAGCCTGGGTTGGGAGGAGGACGAGCAGTACTTC
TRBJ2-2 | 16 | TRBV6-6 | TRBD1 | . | CASSYPGQGGVGELFF | TGTGCCAGCAGTTACCCTGGACAGGGAGGAGTCGGGGAGCTGTTTTTT
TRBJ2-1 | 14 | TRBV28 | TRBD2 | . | CASIGLAGYNEQFF | TGTGCCAGCATAGGACTAGCGGGGTACAATGAGCAGTTCTTC
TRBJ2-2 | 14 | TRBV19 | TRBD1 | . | CATGTGGLSGELFF | TGTGCCACCGGGACAGGGGGGTTGTCCGGGGAGCTGTTTTTT
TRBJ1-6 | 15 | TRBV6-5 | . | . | CASGTPNPYNSPLHF | TGTGCCAGCGGGACACCCAACCCCTATAATTCACCCCTCCACTTT
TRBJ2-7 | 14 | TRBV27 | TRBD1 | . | CASSEDRAQPEQYF | TGTGCCAGCAGTGAGGACAGGGCCCAGCCCGAGCAGTACTTC
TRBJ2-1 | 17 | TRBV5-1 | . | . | CASSLASLALHYNEQFF | TGCGCCAGCAGCTTGGCCAGTCTAGCGCTCCATTACAATGAGCAGTTCTTC
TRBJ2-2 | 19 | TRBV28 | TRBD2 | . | CASLTETSGRADDTGELFF | TGTGCCAGCTTAACGGAGACTAGCGGGAGGGCCGACGACACCGGGGAGCTGTTTTTT
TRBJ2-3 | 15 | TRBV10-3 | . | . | CAIIASSGSTDTQYF | TGTGCCATCATAGCTAGCAGTGGTTCCACAGATACGCAGTATTTT
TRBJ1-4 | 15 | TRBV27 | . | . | CASSPSNRMDEKLFF | TGTGCCAGCAGTCCCTCGAACAGGATGGATGAAAAACTGTTTTTT
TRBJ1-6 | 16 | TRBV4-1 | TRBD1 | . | CASSQDLQGANSPLHF | TGCGCCAGCAGCCAAGATCTACAGGGGGCGAATTCACCCCTCCACTTT
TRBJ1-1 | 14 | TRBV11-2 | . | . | CASSVDRLNTEAFF | TGTGCCAGCAGCGTAGACAGACTGAACACTGAAGCTTTCTTT
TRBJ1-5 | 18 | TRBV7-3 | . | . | CASSLSGQVQYSNQPQHF | TGTGCCAGCAGCTTATCTGGGCAGGTCCAATATAGCAATCAGCCCCAGCATTTT
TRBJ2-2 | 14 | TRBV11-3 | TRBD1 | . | CASSLDRVTGELFF | TGTGCCAGCAGCCTAGACAGGGTCACCGGGGAGCTGTTTTTT